This TCR beta chain originates from a study of T cell responses to AZD1222 COVID-19 vaccine. The CDR3 extends over 14 amino acids. CDR1 SGHRS and CDR2 YFSETQ come from the germline V gene. V lost 0 bases and J 10 bases, leaving 11 bases between the germline ends. Using immunoSEQ multiplex PCR, the repertoire was profiled, and TCRdb retains in-frame clones only, with some absent. The sample lists roughly 150,000 clones, about 90% occurring once. This material consisted of peripheral blood, taken on day 0 of AZD1222 vaccination. The chain joins TRBV5-1 to TRBJ1-6; weak D call: TRBD1 (5 bases). This receptor was identified in an adult in good health. CDR3 DNA sequence: TGCGCCAGCAGCTTGGGGCAGGGTGGCTCACCCCTCCACTTT. Translated, it gives CASSLGQGGSPLHF.